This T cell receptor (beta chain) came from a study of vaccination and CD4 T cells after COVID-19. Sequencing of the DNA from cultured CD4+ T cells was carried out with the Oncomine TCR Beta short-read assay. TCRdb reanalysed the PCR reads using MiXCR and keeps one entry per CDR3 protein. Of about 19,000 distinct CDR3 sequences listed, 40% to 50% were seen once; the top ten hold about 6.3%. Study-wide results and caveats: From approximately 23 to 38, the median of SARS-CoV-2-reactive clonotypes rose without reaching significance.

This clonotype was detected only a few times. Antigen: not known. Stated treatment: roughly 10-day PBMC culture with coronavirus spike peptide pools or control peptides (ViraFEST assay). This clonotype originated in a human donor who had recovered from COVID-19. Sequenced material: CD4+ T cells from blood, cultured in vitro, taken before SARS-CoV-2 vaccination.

The CDR3 DNA reads TGTGCCAGCAGCCAGACAGGACAGATCCAAGAGACCCAGTACTTC. Amino acid sequence: CASSQTGQIQETQYF. The rearrangement links TRBV7-8 to TRBJ2-5, with D possibly being TRBD1 (6 bases). The CDR3 totals 15 residues. V was shortened by 5 bases and J by 1 base, with 14 bases between the two germline ends. In germline, CDR1 is SGHVS, CDR2 FQNEAQ.